The 10 T cell receptor beta chains given below trace back to one sample, sequenced in a study of blood T cell repertoires in COVID-19. Produced via immunoSEQ multiplex PCR; TCRdb's table is partial and in-frame only. This sample carries 250,000 or so clones, 85% to 90% of them seen once, and the ten largest clones take less than 3%. Sequencing input: peripheral blood. The receptors were sampled from a man between 25 and 39 years old with COVID-19, enrolled during active disease.

The chain has TRBV3-1 (or the pseudogene TRBV3-2) and TRBJ1-2, with D possibly being TRBD1 (6 bases). CDR3 size: 16 residues. Trimming stripped 1 base from V and 7 bases from J, with 19 bases between. Germline CDR1 is LGHDT and CDR2 is YNNKEL (reference sequence). CDR3 in DNA: TGTGCCAGCAGCCAAGGAGGGGACAATGGGCGGAGTGGCTACACCTTC. It is translated as CASSQGGDNGRSGYTF.

The rearrangement uses TRBV29-1 and TRBJ2-7; D unclear. The germline V and J ends were trimmed by 3 bases and 2 bases, with 11 bases remaining between them. Germline loops: CDR1 SQVTM, CDR2 ANQGSEA. This CDR3 has 13 amino acids. The chain's CDR3 is CSVEAEKPYEQYF. In nucleotides, the CDR3 is TGCAGCGTTGAGGCAGAAAAACCCTACGAGCAGTACTTC.

The chain recombines TRBV5-6 with TRBJ2-2; TRBD1 matches at 7 bases. Germline loops: CDR1 SGHDT, CDR2 YYEEEE. There are 16 residues in the CDR3. With 2 bases clipped from V and 4 bases from J, the junction kept 8 bases outside the gene matches. CDR3 residues: CASSLGQVVGTGELFF. The CDR3 nucleotides read TGTGCCAGCAGCTTAGGACAGGTTGTGGGCACCGGGGAGCTGTTTTTT. Combining the CDR3 with reference TRBV5-6 and TRBJ2-2 gives the whole variable domain DAGVTQSPTHLIKTRGQQVTLRCSPKSGHDTVSWYQQALGQGPQFIFQYYEEEERQRGNFPDRFSGHQFPNYSSELNVNALLLGDSALYLCASSLGQVVGTGELFFGEGSRLTVL.

V is TRBV6-5 and J is TRBJ2-7; TRBD2 might be the D (5 bases). Germline-derived CDR1 and CDR2 are MNHEY and SVGAGI. V was cut by 6 bases and J by 2 bases, with 14 bases left in between. CDR3 length equals 14 residues. CDR3 residues: CASSLPDGTYEQYF. CDR3 bases: TGTGCCAGCAGCCTTCCCGACGGGACCTACGAGCAGTACTTC.

The rearrangement uses TRBV4-1 and TRBJ2-2, with D maybe TRBD2 (6 bases). CDR3 length: 15 residues. V lost 4 bases, J lost 7 bases, and 16 bases lay in between. CDR1 and CDR2 from the germline V gene are MGHRA and YSYEKL. CDR3: CASSLRDLGGGELFF. The CDR3 DNA follows: TGCGCCAGCAGCCTCCGGGACCTCGGGGGCGGGGAGCTGTTTTTT.

The chain couples TRBV10-3 to TRBJ1-3; D is uncertain. Trimming removed 3 bases from V and 8 bases from J, with 8 bases in between. The CDR3 consists of 12 residues. Per germline, CDR1 ENHRY and CDR2 SYGVKD. This CDR3 reads CAISETFDTIYF. The DNA for the CDR3 is TGTGCCATCAGTGAAACTTTTGACACCATATATTTT.

CDR3 residues: CASSLQGAGETQYF. CDR3 DNA: TGCGCCAGCAGCCTTCAGGGGGCCGGGGAGACCCAGTACTTC. This chain links TRBV5-1 with TRBJ2-5, with 8 bases matching TRBD1. Germline V gene sequence: CDR1 SGHRS, CDR2 YFSETQ. The CDR3 spans 14 residues. Germline trimming cut 4 bases from V and 5 bases from J; bases unmatched to any gene: 7. The entire variable domain, with the rest obtained from reference TRBV5-1 and TRBJ2-5, is as follows: KAGVTQTPRYLIKTRGQQVTLSCSPISGHRSVSWYQQTPGQGLQFLFEYFSETQRNKGNFPGRFSGRQFSNSRSEMNVSTLELGDSALYLCASSLQGAGETQYFGPGTRLLVL.

In its sample, this clone was seen once. The junction shows a germline mismatch at one end, possibly a read error. V gene TRBV10-3 combines with J gene TRBJ2-3; tentative D call: TRBD1 (7 bases). Germline lookup yields CDR1 ENHRY and CDR2 SYGVKD. The CDR3 is 13 amino acids. This CDR3 reads CVIRGTSTDTQYF. The CDR3 region has the DNA TGTGTCATCAGGGGGACTAGCACAGATACGCAGTATTTT.

The V gene is TRBV2, the J gene TRBJ1-5, with a tentative D call TRBD1 (5 bases). Trimming pared 1 base from V and 7 bases from J, leaving 11 bases between. The germline CDR1 and CDR2 sequences are SNHLY and FYNNEI. The CDR3 spans 14 residues. The CDR3 loop is CASSEGQGGQPQHF. CDR3 bases: TGTGCCAGCAGTGAAGGGCAGGGAGGGCAGCCCCAGCATTTT.

V usage is TRBV7-2 and J usage is TRBJ1-1; maybe TRBD1 (5 bases). Germline CDR1 and CDR2: SGHTA and FQGNSA. Trimming removed 1 base at V and 7 bases at J, with 16 bases between. The CDR3 runs 15 residues. The chain's CDR3 is CASSLGFRVVGEAFF. The CDR3 DNA reads as TGTGCCAGCAGCTTAGGGTTCAGGGTCGTTGGTGAAGCTTTCTTT.